These T cell receptor beta chains were read from a single sample in a study of T cells after yellow fever vaccination. TCRdb reprocessed the 5' RACE reads via MiXCR and lists one record per CDR3 protein. The table records approximately 70,000 distinct CDR3 sequences, about 6.5% of them present only once. Material: CD8+ T cells sorted from PBMCs, obtained 35 to 50 days after the first yellow fever vaccination. The receptors here all came from a man in his late teens or twenties who received the YFV17D yellow fever vaccine. Each CDR3 is given with its conserved first and last residue. The order of the fields is CDR3 protein, CDR3 DNA, J gene, V gene, clone size, D gene. The D gene is left open where the match is weak. Rows may omit the clone size; those that give it use once, few, many or a size class.

cdr3_aa: CASSLKGLAKQETQYF; cdr3_nt: TGTGCCAGCAGCTTAAAGGGACTAGCGAAACAAGAGACCCAGTACTTC; j_call: TRBJ2-5; v_call: TRBV7-3; clone_size: few; d_call: TRBD2
cdr3_aa: CVSSLADPRDTGELFF; cdr3_nt: TGCGTCAGCAGCTTGGCCGATCCCAGGGACACCGGGGAGCTGTTTTTT; j_call: TRBJ2-2; v_call: TRBV5-1; clone_size: NA; d_call: NA
cdr3_aa: CASSLTLSAADTQYF; cdr3_nt: TGTGCCAGCAGTTTAACGCTCTCAGCGGCAGATACGCAGTATTTT; j_call: TRBJ2-3; v_call: TRBV27; clone_size: many; d_call: NA
cdr3_aa: CSVDGSQETQYF; cdr3_nt: TGCAGCGTTGACGGATCCCAAGAGACCCAGTACTTC; j_call: TRBJ2-5; v_call: TRBV29-1; clone_size: many; d_call: NA
cdr3_aa: CASSFVWGQGVSNEQFF; cdr3_nt: TGTGCCAGCAGTTTTGTTTGGGGACAGGGGGTCTCTAATGAGCAGTTCTTC; j_call: TRBJ2-1; v_call: TRBV27; clone_size: NA; d_call: TRBD1
cdr3_aa: CSVRRSDTQYF; cdr3_nt: TGCAGCGTTCGGCGTTCGGATACGCAGTATTTT; j_call: TRBJ2-3; v_call: TRBV29-1; clone_size: many; d_call: NA
cdr3_aa: CASCPSVSWEQYF; cdr3_nt: TGTGCCAGCTGCCCGTCCGTCTCCTGGGAGCAGTACTTC; j_call: TRBJ2-7; v_call: TRBV9; clone_size: NA; d_call: NA
cdr3_aa: CASSYTQGGADTQYF; cdr3_nt: TGTGCCAGCAGTTACACCCAGGGGGGTGCAGATACGCAGTATTTT; j_call: TRBJ2-3; v_call: TRBV6-2/TRBV6-3; clone_size: many; d_call: NA
cdr3_aa: CASSLSGGAEETQYF; cdr3_nt: TGTGCCAGCAGCTTATCCGGAGGGGCGGAAGAGACCCAGTACTTC; j_call: TRBJ2-5; v_call: TRBV7-9; clone_size: few; d_call: NA
cdr3_aa: CASGLELLAGLLDEQFF; cdr3_nt: TGTGCTAGTGGTTTGGAATTACTAGCGGGCCTTCTAGATGAGCAGTTCTTC; j_call: TRBJ2-1; v_call: TRBV12-5; clone_size: many; d_call: TRBD2
cdr3_aa: CASSEGQGRFADTQYF; cdr3_nt: TGCGCCAGCAGCGAAGGACAGGGGAGATTCGCAGATACGCAGTATTTT; j_call: TRBJ2-3; v_call: TRBV5-1; clone_size: NA; d_call: TRBD1
cdr3_aa: CASSPDRGVVGANVLTF; cdr3_nt: TGTGCCAGCAGTCCCGACAGGGGGGTCGTTGGGGCCAACGTCCTGACTTTC; j_call: TRBJ2-6; v_call: TRBV28; clone_size: few; d_call: TRBD1
cdr3_aa: CASSLGPGQGFEQYF; cdr3_nt: TGTGCCAGCAGCTTAGGGCCGGGACAGGGTTTCGAGCAGTACTTC; j_call: TRBJ2-7; v_call: TRBV11-2; clone_size: many; d_call: TRBD1
cdr3_aa: CASSPRFGAVTGELFF; cdr3_nt: TGTGCCAGCAGCCCTAGGTTCGGGGCCGTGACCGGGGAGCTGTTTTTT; j_call: TRBJ2-2; v_call: TRBV12-3/TRBV12-4; clone_size: NA; d_call: NA
cdr3_aa: CASSQGWQGWDEKLFF; cdr3_nt: TGCGCCAGCAGCCAAGGGTGGCAGGGATGGGATGAAAAACTGTTTTTT; j_call: TRBJ1-4; v_call: TRBV4-1; clone_size: NA; d_call: NA
cdr3_aa: CASSPKWAEQFF; cdr3_nt: TGTGCCAGCAGCCCCAAGTGGGCTGAGCAGTTCTTC; j_call: TRBJ2-1; v_call: TRBV9; clone_size: many; d_call: NA
cdr3_aa: CASSYVTEAFF; cdr3_nt: TGTGCCAGCAGTTACGTGACTGAAGCTTTCTTT; j_call: TRBJ1-1; v_call: TRBV6-5; clone_size: many; d_call: NA
cdr3_aa: CASSLSPGTTNEKLFF; cdr3_nt: TGTGCCAGCAGTTTATCCCCGGGGACAACTAATGAAAAACTGTTTTTT; j_call: TRBJ1-4; v_call: TRBV27; clone_size: few; d_call: NA
cdr3_aa: CASSESRGLGFGETQYF; cdr3_nt: TGTGCCAGCAGTGAATCCAGGGGGCTTGGCTTCGGGGAGACCCAGTACTTC; j_call: TRBJ2-5; v_call: TRBV25-1; clone_size: many; d_call: TRBD1
cdr3_aa: CASSLSGNTEAFF; cdr3_nt: TGTGCCAGCAGCTTAAGTGGCAACACTGAAGCTTTCTTT; j_call: TRBJ1-1; v_call: TRBV7-3; clone_size: few; d_call: NA
cdr3_aa: CASSSRGGTEAFF; cdr3_nt: TGTGCCAGCAGCTCCAGGGGCGGGACTGAAGCTTTCTTT; j_call: TRBJ1-1; v_call: TRBV7-9; clone_size: NA; d_call: NA
cdr3_aa: CASSPSTGNTEAFF; cdr3_nt: TGTGCCAGCAGCCCTTCAACAGGGAACACTGAAGCTTTCTTT; j_call: TRBJ1-1; v_call: TRBV9; clone_size: many; d_call: NA
cdr3_aa: CASSLAGRETQYF; cdr3_nt: TGTGCCAGCAGTTTAGCGGGCCGGGAGACCCAGTACTTC; j_call: TRBJ2-5; v_call: TRBV12-3/TRBV12-4; clone_size: many; d_call: NA
cdr3_aa: CASSQDLSGTGQPQHF; cdr3_nt: TGCGCCAGCAGCCAAGATCTCTCGGGGACGGGGCAGCCCCAGCATTTT; j_call: TRBJ1-5; v_call: TRBV4-3; clone_size: few; d_call: NA
cdr3_aa: CASSSAWEEGTDTQYF; cdr3_nt: TGTGCCAGCAGTTCCGCTTGGGAAGAGGGCACAGATACGCAGTATTTT; j_call: TRBJ2-3; v_call: TRBV27; clone_size: many; d_call: NA
cdr3_aa: CASSEWANTGEETQYF; cdr3_nt: TGTGCCAGCAGTGAATGGGCAAATACAGGGGAGGAGACCCAGTACTTC; j_call: TRBJ2-5; v_call: TRBV6-1; clone_size: few; d_call: TRBD1
cdr3_aa: CASSPNRGRTEAFF; cdr3_nt: TGTGCCAGTAGTCCCAACAGGGGCAGGACTGAAGCTTTCTTT; j_call: TRBJ1-1; v_call: TRBV19; clone_size: few; d_call: TRBD1
cdr3_aa: CASSARTGGGETQYF; cdr3_nt: TGTGCCAGCAGCGCCCGGACAGGCGGCGGAGAGACCCAGTACTTC; j_call: TRBJ2-5; v_call: TRBV7-9; clone_size: many; d_call: TRBD1